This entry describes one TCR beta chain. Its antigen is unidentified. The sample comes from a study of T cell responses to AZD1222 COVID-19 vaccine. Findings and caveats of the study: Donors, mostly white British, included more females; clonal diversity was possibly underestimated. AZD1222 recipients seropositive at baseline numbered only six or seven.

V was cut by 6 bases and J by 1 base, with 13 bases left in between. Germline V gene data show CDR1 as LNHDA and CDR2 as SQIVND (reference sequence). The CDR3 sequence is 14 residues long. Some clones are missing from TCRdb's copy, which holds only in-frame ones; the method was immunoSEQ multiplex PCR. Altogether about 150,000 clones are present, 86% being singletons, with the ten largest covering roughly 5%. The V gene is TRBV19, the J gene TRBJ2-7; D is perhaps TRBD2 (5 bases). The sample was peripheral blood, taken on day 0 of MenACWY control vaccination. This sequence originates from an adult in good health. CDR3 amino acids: CASSTYGESYEQYF. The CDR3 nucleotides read TGTGCCAGTAGCACATATGGGGAGTCCTACGAGCAGTACTTC.